This TCR beta chain derives from a study of shared clonotypes between healthy human individuals. Points from the study as a whole: Sorted-subset sequencing, rarefaction showed, was incomplete despite large depth.

Repertoires were generated with immunoSEQ multiplex PCR, while TCRdb's copy carries only in-frame clones and drops some. The table lists some 2.4 million clones, under 95% of them singletons. Donors, healthy HIV-negative adults, lacked recent acute infections or vaccinations. The donors were all Caucasian adults (living in Nashville, Tennessee). Note on this clone: The antigen is undetermined.

Material: naive CD4+ T cells from PBMCs. Subset described: CD45RA+ positively selected. The sequence was obtained from a young man in good health. Some clones in this sample may be carry-over from other donors' samples.

The chain's CDR3 is CASSNRADNEQFF. The CDR3 DNA follows: TGTGCCAGCAGCAACCGGGCCGACAATGAGCAGTTCTTC. The chain recombines TRBV5-4 with TRBJ2-1; D uncertain. Germline V CDR1 and CDR2: SGHNT, YYREEE (reference sequence). Trimming pared 4 bases from V and 5 bases from J, leaving 10 bases between. CDR3 length: 13 residues.